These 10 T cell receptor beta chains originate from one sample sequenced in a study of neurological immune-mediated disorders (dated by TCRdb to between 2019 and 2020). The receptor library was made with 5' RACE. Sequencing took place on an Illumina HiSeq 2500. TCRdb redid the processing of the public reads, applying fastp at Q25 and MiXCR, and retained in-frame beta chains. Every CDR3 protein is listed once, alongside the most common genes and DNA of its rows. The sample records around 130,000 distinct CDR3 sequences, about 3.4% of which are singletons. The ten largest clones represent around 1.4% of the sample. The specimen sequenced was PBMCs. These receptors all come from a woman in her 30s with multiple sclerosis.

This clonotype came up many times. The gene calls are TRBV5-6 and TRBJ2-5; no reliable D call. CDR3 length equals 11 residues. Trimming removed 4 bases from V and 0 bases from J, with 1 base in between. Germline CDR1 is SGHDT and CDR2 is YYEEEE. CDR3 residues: CASSDQETQYF. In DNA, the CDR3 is TGTGCCAGCAGCGACCAAGAGACCCAGTACTTC.

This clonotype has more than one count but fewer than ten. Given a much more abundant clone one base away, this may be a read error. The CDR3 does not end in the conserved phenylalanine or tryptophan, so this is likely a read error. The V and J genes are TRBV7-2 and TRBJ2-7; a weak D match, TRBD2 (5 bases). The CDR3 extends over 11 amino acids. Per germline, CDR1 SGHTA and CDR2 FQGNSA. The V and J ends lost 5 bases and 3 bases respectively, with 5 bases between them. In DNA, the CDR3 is TGTGCCAGCAGCGGACTCTACGAGCAGTACATC. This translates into CASSGLYEQYI.

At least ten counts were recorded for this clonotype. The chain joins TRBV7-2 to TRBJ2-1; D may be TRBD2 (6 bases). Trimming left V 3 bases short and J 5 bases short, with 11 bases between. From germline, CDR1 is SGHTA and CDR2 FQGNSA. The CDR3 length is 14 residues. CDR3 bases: TGTGCCAGCAGCTTTCGGGGGAGCCACAATGAGCAGTTCTTC. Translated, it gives CASSFRGSHNEQFF.

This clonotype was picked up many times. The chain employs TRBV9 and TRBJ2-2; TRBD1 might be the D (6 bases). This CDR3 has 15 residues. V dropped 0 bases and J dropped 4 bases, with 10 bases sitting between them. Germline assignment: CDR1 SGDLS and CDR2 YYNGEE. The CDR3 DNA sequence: TGTGCCAGCAGCGTAGGCAGGGGCGGCACCGGGGAGCTGTTTTTT. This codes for CASSVGRGGTGELFF.

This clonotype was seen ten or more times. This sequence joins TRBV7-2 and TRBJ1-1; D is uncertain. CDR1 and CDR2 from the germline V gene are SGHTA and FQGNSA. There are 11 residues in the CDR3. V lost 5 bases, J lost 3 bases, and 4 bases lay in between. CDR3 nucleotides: TGTGCCAGCAGCGCGGACACTGAAGCTTTCTTT. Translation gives CASSADTEAFF.

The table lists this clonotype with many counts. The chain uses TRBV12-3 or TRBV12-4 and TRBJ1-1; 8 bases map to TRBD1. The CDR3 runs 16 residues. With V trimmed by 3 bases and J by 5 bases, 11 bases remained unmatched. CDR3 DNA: TGTGCCAGCAGTTTGCCAGGGGGCGCTGAGGGGACTGAAGCTTTCTTT. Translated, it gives CASSLPGGAEGTEAFF.

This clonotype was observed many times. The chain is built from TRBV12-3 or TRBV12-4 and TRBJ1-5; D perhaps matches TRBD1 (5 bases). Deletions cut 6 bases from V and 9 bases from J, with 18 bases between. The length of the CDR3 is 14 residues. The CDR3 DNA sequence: TGTGCCAGCAGCCCCACTGGGGGTCGCGTGCCCCAGCATTTT. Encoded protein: CASSPTGGRVPQHF.

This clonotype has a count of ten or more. Here the CDR3 DNA reads TGTGCCAGCCGGAGAGATAGGAATAAGAACACTGAAGCTTTCTTT. Its protein product is CASRRDRNKNTEAFF. This chain connects TRBV25-1 to TRBJ1-1; D not resolved. The length of the CDR3 is 15 residues. V was clipped by 8 bases and J by 1 base, with 17 bases between them. Germline lookup yields CDR1 MGHDK and CDR2 SYGVNS.

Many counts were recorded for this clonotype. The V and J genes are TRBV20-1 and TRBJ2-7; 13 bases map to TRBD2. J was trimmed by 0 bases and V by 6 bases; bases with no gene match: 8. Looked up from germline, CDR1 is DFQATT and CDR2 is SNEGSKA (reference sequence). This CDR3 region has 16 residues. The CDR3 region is CSAHGTSGASSYEQYF. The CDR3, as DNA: TGCAGTGCCCACGGGACTAGCGGGGCAAGCTCCTACGAGCAGTACTTC.

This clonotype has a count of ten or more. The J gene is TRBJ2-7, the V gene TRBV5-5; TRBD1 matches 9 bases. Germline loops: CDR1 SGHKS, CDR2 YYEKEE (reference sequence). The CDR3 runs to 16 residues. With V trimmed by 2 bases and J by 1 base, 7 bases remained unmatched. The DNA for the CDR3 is TGTGCCAGCAGCTTTGAAGACAGGGGGTATTCCTACGAGCAGTACTTC. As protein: CASSFEDRGYSYEQYF.